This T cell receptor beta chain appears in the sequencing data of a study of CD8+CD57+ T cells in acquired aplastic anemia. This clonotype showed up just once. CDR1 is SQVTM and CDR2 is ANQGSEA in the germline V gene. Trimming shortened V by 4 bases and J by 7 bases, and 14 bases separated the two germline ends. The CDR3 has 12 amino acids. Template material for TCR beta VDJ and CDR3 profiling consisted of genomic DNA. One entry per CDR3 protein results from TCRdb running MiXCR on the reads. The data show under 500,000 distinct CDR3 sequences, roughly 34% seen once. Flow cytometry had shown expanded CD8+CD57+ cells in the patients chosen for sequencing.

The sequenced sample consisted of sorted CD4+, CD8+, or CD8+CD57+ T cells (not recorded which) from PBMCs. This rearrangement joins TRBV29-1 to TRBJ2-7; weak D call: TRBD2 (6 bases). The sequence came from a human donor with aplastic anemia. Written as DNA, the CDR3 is TGCAGCGTTGCGGTACTGGGGGGTGAGCAGTACTTC. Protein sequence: CSVAVLGGEQYF.